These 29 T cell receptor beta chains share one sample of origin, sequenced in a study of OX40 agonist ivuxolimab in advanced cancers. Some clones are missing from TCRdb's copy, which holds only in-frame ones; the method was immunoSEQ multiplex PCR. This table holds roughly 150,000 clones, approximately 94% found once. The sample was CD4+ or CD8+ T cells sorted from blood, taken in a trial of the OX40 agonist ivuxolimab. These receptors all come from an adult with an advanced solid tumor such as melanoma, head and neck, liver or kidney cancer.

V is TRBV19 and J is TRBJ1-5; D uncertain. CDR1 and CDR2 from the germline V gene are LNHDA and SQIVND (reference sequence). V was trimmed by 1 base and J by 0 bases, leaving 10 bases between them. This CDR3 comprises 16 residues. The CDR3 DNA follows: TGTGCCAGTAGTATAGCCAGACACGATAGCAATCAGCCCCAGCATTTT. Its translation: CASSIARHDSNQPQHF.

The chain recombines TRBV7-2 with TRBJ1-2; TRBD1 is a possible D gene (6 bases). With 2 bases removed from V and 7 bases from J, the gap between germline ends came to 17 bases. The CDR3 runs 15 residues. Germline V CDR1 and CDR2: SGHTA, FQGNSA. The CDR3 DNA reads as TGTGCCAGCAGCTTAACGGCAGGGGAAGGCTTTGGCTACACCTTC. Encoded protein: CASSLTAGEGFGYTF.

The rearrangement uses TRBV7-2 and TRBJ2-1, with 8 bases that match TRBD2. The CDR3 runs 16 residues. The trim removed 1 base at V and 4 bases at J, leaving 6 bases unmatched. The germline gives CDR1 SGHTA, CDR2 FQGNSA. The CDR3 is CASSLVGLAGYNEQFF. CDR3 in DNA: TGTGCCAGCAGCTTAGTCGGGCTAGCGGGTTACAATGAGCAGTTCTTC.

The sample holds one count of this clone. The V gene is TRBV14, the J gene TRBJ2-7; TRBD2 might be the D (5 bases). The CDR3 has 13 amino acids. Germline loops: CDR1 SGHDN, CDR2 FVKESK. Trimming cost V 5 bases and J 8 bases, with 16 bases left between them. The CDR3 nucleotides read TGTGCCAGCAGCTGGCGGTCACGGGGTCAGCAGTACTTC. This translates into CASSWRSRGQQYF.

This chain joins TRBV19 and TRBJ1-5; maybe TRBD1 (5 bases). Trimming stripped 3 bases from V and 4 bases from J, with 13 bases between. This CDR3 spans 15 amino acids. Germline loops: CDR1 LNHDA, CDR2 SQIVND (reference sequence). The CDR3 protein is CASSMGTGINQPQHF. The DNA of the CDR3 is TGTGCCAGTAGTATGGGTACAGGAATTAATCAGCCCCAGCATTTT.

The CDR3 spells CASSPQGGLAYEQYF. The CDR3 nucleotides read TGTGCCAGCAGCCCTCAGGGGGGACTAGCCTACGAGCAGTACTTC. V and J are TRBV7-2 and TRBJ2-7, with D possibly TRBD2 on 8 matching bases. Germline V lookup: CDR1 SGHTA, CDR2 FQGNSA. The V end lost 5 bases, the J end lost 2 bases, and 16 bases lay between the germline ends. CDR3 length: 15 amino acids.

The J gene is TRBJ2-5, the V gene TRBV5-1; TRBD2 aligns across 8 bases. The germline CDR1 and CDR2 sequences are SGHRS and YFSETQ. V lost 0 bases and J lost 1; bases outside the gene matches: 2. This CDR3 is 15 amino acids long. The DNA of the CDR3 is TGCGCCAGCAGCTTGGCGGGGGGGTCCCAAGAGACCCAGTACTTC. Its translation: CASSLAGGSQETQYF.

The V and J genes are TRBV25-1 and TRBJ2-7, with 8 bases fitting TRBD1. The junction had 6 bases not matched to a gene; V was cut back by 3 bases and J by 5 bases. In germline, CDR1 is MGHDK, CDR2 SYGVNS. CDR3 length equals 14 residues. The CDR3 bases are TGTGCCAGCAGTGATTCAGGGGGCGACGACGAGCAGTACTTC. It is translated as CASSDSGGDDEQYF.

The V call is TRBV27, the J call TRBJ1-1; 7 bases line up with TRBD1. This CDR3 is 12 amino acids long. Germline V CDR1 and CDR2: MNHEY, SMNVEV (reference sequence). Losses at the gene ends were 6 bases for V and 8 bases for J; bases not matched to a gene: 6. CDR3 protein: CASRGTAGEAFF. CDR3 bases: TGTGCCAGCAGGGGGACAGCTGGCGAAGCTTTCTTT.

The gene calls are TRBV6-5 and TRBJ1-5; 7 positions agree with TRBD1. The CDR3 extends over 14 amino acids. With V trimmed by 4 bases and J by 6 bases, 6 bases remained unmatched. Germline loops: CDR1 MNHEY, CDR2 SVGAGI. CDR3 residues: CASSSTGAGQPQHF. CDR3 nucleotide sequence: TGTGCCAGCAGTTCAACAGGGGCCGGTCAGCCCCAGCATTTT.

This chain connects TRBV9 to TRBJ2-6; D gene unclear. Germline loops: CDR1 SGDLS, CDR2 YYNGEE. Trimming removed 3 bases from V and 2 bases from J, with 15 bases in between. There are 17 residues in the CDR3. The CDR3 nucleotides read TGTGCCAGCAGCGCCCACTTATCCAGGACTGGGGCCAACGTCCTGACTTTC. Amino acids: CASSAHLSRTGANVLTF.

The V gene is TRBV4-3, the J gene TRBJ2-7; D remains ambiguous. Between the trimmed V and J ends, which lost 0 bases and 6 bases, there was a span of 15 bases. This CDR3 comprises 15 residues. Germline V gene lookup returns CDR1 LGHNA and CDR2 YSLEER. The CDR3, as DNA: TGCGCCAGCAGCCAAGATTTTCCACTTGTCTTCGAGCAGTACTTC. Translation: CASSQDFPLVFEQYF.

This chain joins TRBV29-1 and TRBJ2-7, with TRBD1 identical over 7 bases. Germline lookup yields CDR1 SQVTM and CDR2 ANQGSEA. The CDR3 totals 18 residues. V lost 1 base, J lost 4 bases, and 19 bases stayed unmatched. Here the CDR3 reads CSVEGLYGGDKDRYEQYF. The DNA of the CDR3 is TGCAGCGTTGAAGGTCTCTACGGCGGCGATAAGGACAGGTACGAGCAGTACTTC.

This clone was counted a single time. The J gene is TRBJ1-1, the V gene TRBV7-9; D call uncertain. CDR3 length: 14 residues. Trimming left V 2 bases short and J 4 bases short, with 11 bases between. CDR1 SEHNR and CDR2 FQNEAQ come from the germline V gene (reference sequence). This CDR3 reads CASSLTIRATEAFF. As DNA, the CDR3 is TGTGCCAGCAGCTTAACAATCCGGGCCACTGAAGCTTTCTTT.

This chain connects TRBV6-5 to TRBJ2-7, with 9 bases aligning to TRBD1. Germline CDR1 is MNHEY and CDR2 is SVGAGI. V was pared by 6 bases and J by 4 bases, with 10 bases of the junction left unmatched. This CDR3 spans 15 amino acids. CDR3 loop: CASRETYRGPYEQYF. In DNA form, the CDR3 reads TGTGCCAGCAGGGAGACCTACAGGGGGCCATACGAGCAGTACTTC.

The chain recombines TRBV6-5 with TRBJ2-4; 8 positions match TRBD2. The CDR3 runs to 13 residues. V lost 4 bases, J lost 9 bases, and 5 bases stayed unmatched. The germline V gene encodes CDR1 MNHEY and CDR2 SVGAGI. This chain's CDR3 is CASSLGLATIQYF. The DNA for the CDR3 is TGTGCCAGCAGTTTAGGACTAGCTACCATTCAGTACTTC.

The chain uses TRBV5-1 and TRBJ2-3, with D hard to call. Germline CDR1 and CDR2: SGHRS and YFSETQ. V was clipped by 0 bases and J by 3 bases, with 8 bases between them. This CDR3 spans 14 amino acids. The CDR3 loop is CASSLASSTDTQYF. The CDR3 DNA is TGCGCCAGCAGCTTGGCCTCTTCGACAGATACGCAGTATTTT. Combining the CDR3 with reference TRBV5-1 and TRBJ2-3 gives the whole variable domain KAGVTQTPRYLIKTRGQQVTLSCSPISGHRSVSWYQQTPGQGLQFLFEYFSETQRNKGNFPGRFSGRQFSNSRSEMNVSTLELGDSALYLCASSLASSTDTQYFGPGTRLTVL.

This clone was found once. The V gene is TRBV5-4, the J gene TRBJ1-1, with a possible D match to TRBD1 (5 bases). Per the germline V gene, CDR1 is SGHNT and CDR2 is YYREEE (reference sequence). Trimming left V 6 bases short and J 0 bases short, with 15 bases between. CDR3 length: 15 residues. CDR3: CASTPGGTLNTEAFF. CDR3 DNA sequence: TGTGCCAGCACGCCTGGGGGGACCCTGAACACTGAAGCTTTCTTT.

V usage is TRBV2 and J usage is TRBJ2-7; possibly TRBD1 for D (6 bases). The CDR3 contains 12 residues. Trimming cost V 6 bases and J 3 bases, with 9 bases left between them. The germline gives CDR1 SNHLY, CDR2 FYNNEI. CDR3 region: CASREQGYEQYF. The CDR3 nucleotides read TGTGCCAGCAGGGAACAGGGCTACGAGCAGTACTTC.

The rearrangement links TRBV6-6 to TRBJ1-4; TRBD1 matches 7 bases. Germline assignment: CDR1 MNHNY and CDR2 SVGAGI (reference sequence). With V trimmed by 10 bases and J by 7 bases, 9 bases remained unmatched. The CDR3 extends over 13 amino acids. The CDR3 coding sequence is TGTGCCACCTTCGACAGGGAGAGTGAAAAACTGTTTTTT. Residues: CATFDRESEKLFF.

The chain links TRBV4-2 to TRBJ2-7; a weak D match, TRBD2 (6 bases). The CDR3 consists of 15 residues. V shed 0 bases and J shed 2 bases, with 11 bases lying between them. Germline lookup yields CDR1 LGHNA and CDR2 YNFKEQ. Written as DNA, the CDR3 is TGTGCCAGCAGCCAAGATCGCGGCGGGGCCTACGAGCAGTACTTC. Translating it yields CASSQDRGGAYEQYF.

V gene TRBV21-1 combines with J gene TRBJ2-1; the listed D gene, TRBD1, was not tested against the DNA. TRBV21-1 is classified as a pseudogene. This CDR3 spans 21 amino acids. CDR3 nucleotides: TGTGCCAGCAGCAAAGAGGGAGTGTGGACAGGTCTCTTTGTTACGTACAATGAGCAGTTCTTC. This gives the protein CASSKEGVWTGLFVTYNEQFF.

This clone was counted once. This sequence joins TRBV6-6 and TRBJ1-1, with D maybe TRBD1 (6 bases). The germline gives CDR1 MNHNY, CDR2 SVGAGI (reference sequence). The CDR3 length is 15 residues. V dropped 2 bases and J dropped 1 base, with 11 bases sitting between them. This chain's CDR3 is CASSYAAGENTEAFF. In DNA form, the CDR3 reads TGTGCCAGCAGTTACGCGGCAGGGGAGAACACTGAAGCTTTCTTT.

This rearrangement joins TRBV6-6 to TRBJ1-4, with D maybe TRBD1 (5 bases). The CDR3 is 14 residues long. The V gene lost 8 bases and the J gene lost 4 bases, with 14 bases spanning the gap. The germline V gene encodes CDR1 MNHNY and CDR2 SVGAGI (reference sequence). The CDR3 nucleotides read TGTGCCAGCTCGGAGGCAGGGTATAATGAAAAACTGTTTTTT. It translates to CASSEAGYNEKLFF.

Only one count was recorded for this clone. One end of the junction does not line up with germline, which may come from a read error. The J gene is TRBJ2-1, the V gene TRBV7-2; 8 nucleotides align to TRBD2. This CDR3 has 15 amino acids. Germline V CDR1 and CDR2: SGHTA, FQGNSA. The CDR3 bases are TGTGCCAGCAGCTCGAAACGGGGGGGCCTTGATGAGCAGCTCTTC. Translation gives CASSSKRGGLDEQLF.

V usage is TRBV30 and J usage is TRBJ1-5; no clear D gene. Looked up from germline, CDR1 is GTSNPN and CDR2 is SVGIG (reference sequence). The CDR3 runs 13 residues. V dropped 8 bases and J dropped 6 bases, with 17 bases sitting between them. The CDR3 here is CAHSEGAGQPQHF. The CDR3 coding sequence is TGTGCCCATTCAGAGGGCGCGGGTCAGCCCCAGCATTTT.

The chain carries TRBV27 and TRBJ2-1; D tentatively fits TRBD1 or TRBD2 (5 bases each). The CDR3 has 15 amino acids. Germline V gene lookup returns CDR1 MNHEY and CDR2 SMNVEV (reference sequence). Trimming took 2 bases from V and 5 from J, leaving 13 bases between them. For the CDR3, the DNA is TGTGCCAGCAGTTTAGGGGGTATCCGCAACAATGAGCAGTTCTTC. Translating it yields CASSLGGIRNNEQFF.

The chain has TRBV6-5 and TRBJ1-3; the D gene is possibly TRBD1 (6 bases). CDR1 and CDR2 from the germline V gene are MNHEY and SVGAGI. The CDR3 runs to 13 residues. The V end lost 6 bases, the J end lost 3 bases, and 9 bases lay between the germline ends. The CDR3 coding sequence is TGTGCCAGCAGACAGACAGGTGGAAACACCATATATTTT. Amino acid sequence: CASRQTGGNTIYF.

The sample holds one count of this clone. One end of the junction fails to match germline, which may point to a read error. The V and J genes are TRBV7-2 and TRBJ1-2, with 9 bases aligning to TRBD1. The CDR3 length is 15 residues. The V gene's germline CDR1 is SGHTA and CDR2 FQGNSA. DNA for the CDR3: TGTGCCAGCAGTTTAGCGCGGGACAGGGCGAATGGCTACACCTTC. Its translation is CASSLARDRANGYTF.